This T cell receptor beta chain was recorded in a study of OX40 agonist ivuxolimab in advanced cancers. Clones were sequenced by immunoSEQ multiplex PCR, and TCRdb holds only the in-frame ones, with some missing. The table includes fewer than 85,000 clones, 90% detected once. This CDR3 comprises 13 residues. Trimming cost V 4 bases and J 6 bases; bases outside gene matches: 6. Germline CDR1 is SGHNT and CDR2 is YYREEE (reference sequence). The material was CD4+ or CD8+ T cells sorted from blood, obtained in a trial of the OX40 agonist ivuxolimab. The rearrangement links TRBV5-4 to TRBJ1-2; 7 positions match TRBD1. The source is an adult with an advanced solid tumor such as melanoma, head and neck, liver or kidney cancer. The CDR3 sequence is CASSTGQWNGYTF. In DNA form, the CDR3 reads TGTGCCAGCAGCACGGGACAGTGGAATGGCTACACCTTC.